Presented here are 8 T cell receptor beta chains from one specimen sequenced in a study of blood T cell repertoires in COVID-19. Sequencing used immunoSEQ multiplex PCR; TCRdb keeps in-frame clones, though not all of them. The sample has over 250,000 clones, 85% to 90% seen once. The sample taken for sequencing was peripheral blood. These receptors were collected from a woman in her thirties or forties who had recovered from COVID-19.

As concerns this clone: The junction does not match germline at one end; this may be a read error. The V call is TRBV19, the J call TRBJ2-1; TRBD1 agrees at 8 bases. The CDR3 extends over 16 amino acids. Per the germline V gene, CDR1 is LNHDA and CDR2 is SQIVND (reference sequence). The CDR3 DNA sequence: TGTGCCAGTAGTATAGAGGGGACAGGTTCCTTCAATGAGCAGTTCTTC. It codes for CASSIEGTGSFNEQFF. The full variable domain, rest sourced from reference TRBV19 and TRBJ2-1, is DGGITQSPKYLFRKEGQNVTLSCEQNLNHDAMYWYRQDPGQGLRLIYYSQIVNDFQKGDIAEGYSVSREKKESFPLTVTSAQKNPTAFYLCASSIEGTGSFNEQFFGPGTRLTVL.

The chain links TRBV21-1 to TRBJ1-3; TRBD1 is the table's D call and was not checked against the DNA. TRBV21-1 is shown as a pseudogene. This CDR3 comprises 16 residues. DNA of the CDR3: TGTGCCAGCAGCAAACCACGGACAGGGTCTGGAAACACCATATATTTT. Protein product: CASSKPRTGSGNTIYF.

The J gene is TRBJ1-2, the V gene TRBV7-2, with 10 bases identical to TRBD1. V lost 6 bases, J lost 4 bases, and 5 bases stayed unmatched. The CDR3 contains 14 residues. In germline, CDR1 is SGHTA, CDR2 FQGNSA. DNA of the CDR3: TGTGCCAGCAGTAGCCGGACAGGGGGCTATGGCTACACCTTC. Its translation is CASSSRTGGYGYTF.

For this clone: The DNA is omitted, as the CDR3 cannot be located on it reliably, and the CDR3 follows TCRdb's listing. This rearrangement joins TRBV12-5 to TRBJ2-3; whether TRBD1, the table's D call, matches the DNA was not checked. Germline V lookup: CDR1 LGHNT, CDR2 FRNRAP. With termini counted, the CDR3 has 18 amino acids. The CDR3 sequence is CASGLAQATGGIADTQYF.

This chain joins TRBV11-1 and TRBJ1-1, with 12 bases identical to TRBD1. The CDR3 sequence is 14 residues long. V lost 4 bases to trimming and J lost 5 bases; unmatched junction nucleotides: 2. CDR1 and CDR2 (germline): SGHAT, FQDESV (reference sequence). The CDR3 DNA is TGTGCCAGCAGCTGGGGACAGGGGGCGACTGAAGCTTTCTTT. It specifies CASSWGQGATEAFF.

This sequence joins TRBV7-9 and TRBJ2-2, with D hard to call. With 2 bases removed from V and 7 bases from J, the gap between germline ends came to 11 bases. The CDR3 is made up of 14 amino acids. From germline, CDR1 is SEHNR and CDR2 FQNEAQ (reference sequence). The CDR3 protein is CASSLQRFVGELFF. The CDR3 DNA reads TGTGCCAGCAGCTTACAGCGTTTCGTCGGGGAGCTGTTTTTT.

The chain recombines TRBV2 with TRBJ1-1; D gene uncertain. CDR3 length: 13 amino acids. Germline CDR1 SNHLY, CDR2 FYNNEI. Deletions cut 4 bases from V and 4 bases from J, with 10 bases between. CDR3 residues: CASSGLSPTEAFF. The CDR3 nucleotides read TGTGCCAGCAGTGGGCTCTCCCCCACTGAAGCTTTCTTT. Looking up the rest from reference TRBV2 and TRBJ1-1 gives the full variable domain: EPEVTQTPSHQVTQMGQEVILRCVPISNHLYFYWYRQILGQKVEFLVSFYNNEISEKSEIFDDQFSVERPDGSNFTLKIRSTKLEDSAMYFCASSGLSPTEAFFGQGTRLTVV.

The chain employs TRBV9 and TRBJ1-2; 7 bases are shared with TRBD1. The CDR3 has 14 residues. V shed 4 bases, J shed 2 bases, and the junction held 5 bases outside the gene matches. Germline CDR1 and CDR2: SGDLS and YYNGEE. In DNA, the CDR3 is TGTGCCAGCAGCAAGATGGGACAGAACTATGGCTACACCTTC. This codes for CASSKMGQNYGYTF.